The sequence of this T cell receptor beta chain was determined in a study of cytomegalovirus exposure and HLA in healthy donors. The study ran its PCR with 60 Vbeta and 13 Jbeta primers. Here immunoSEQ multiplex PCR was the method, and the copy in TCRdb shows in-frame clones only, minus some. The table shows 90,000 to 110,000 clones, with 81% occurring only once. Unmatched junction bases numbered 4, after V lost 1 base and J lost 5 bases. The CDR3 consists of 15 residues. CDR1 and CDR2 (germline): SEHNR, FQNEAQ (reference sequence). This clone was seen more than once but under ten times. The specimen sequenced was PBMCs. The clonotype was recovered from a woman younger than 45 in good health and CMV-seronegative. The rearrangement uses TRBV7-9 and TRBJ2-5; 10 bases agree with TRBD2. CDR3 in amino acids: CASSLVAGGGETQYF. In DNA form, the CDR3 reads TGTGCCAGCAGCTTAGTAGCGGGAGGAGGCGAGACCCAGTACTTC.